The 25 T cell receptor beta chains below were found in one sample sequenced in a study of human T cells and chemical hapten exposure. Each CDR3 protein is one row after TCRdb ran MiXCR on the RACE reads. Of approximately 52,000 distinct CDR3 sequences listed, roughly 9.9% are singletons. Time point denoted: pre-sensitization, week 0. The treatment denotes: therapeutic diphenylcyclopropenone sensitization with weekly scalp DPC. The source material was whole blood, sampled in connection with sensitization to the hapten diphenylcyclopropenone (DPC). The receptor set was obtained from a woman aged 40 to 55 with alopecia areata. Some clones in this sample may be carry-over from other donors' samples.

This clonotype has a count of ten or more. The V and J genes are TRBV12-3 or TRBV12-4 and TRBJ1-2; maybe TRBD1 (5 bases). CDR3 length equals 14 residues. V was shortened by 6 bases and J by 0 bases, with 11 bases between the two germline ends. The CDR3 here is CASRAQVANYGYTF. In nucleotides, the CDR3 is TGTGCCAGCAGGGCACAGGTGGCTAACTATGGCTACACCTTC.

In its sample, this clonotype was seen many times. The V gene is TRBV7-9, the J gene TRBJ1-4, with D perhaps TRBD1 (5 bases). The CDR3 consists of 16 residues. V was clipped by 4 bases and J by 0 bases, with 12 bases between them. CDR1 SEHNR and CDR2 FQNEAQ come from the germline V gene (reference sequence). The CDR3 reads CASSSGQATTNEKLFF. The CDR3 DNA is TGTGCCAGCAGCTCAGGGCAGGCCACAACTAATGAAAAACTGTTTTTT.

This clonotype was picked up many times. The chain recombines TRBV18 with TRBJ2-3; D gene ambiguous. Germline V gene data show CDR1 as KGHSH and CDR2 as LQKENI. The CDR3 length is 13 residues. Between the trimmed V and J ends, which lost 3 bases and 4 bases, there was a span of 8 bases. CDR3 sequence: CASSPPGPDTQYF. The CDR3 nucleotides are TGTGCCAGCTCACCCCCGGGCCCAGATACGCAGTATTTT.

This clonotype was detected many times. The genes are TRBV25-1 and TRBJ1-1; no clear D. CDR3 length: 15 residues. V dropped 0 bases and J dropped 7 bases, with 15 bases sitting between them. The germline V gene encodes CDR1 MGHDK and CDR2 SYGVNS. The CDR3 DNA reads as TGTGCCAGCAGTGAATATATGTCTACCGAGGGTGAAGCTTTCTTT. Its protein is CASSEYMSTEGEAFF.

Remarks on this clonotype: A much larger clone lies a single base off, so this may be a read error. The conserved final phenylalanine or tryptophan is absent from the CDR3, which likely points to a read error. The CDR3 here is CASSLEIAGVEETQYS. The CDR3 region has the DNA TGTGCCAGCAGCTTAGAGATAGCGGGGGTTGAAGAGACCCAGTACTCC. This chain joins TRBV11-2 and TRBJ2-5, with TRBD2 identical over 9 bases. Looked up from germline, CDR1 is SGHAT and CDR2 is FQNNGV. The J segment lost 3 bases and the V segment lost 0 bases, leaving 5 bases of the junction unmatched. This CDR3 has 16 residues.

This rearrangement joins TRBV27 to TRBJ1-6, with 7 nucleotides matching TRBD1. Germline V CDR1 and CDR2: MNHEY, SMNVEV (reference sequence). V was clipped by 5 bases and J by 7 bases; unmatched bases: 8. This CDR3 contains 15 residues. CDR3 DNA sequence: TGTGCCAGCAGTCCAGGGGGGGACCTAAATTCACCCCTCCACTTT. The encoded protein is CASSPGGDLNSPLHF.

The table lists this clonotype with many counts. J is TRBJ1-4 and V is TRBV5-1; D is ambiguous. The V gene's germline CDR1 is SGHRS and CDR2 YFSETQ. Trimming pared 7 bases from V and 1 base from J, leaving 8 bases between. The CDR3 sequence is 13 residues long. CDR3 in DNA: TGCGCCAGCGGATCAGGAACTAATGAAAAACTGTTTTTT. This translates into CASGSGTNEKLFF.

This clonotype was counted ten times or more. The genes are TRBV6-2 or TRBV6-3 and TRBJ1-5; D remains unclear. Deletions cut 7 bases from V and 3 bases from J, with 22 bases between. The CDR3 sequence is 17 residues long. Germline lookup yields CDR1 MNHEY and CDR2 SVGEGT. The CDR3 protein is CASNEPRRVGDNQPQHF. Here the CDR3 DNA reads TGTGCCAGCAATGAACCTAGGCGGGTGGGTGACAATCAGCCCCAGCATTTT.

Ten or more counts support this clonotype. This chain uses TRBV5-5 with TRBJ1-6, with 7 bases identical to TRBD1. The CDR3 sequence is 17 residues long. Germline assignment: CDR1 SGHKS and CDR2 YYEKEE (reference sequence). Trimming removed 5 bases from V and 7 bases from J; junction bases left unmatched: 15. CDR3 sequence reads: CASRAEGAPLMNSPLHF. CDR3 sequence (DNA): TGTGCCAGCAGAGCCGAGGGGGCGCCACTCATGAATTCACCCCTCCACTTT.

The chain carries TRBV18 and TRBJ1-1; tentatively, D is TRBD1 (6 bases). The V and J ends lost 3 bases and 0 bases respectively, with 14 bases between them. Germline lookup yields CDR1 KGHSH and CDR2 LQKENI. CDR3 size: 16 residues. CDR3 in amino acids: CASSPELNRVNTEAFF. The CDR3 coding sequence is TGTGCCAGCTCACCGGAATTGAACAGGGTGAACACTGAAGCTTTCTTT.

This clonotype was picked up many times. This CDR3 is CATMQGGSEKLFF. The CDR3 coding sequence is TGTGCCACCATGCAGGGGGGTAGCGAAAAACTGTTTTTT. The chain uses TRBV15 and TRBJ1-4; TRBD1 aligns across 7 bases. The J segment lost 8 bases and the V segment lost 7 bases, leaving 7 bases of the junction unmatched. The CDR3 runs to 13 residues. Germline lookup yields CDR1 LNHNV and CDR2 YYDKDF (reference sequence). The full variable domain, its missing parts supplied by reference TRBV15 and TRBJ1-4, is DAMVIQNPRYQVTQFGKPVTLSCSQTLNHNVMYWYQQKSSQAPKLLFHYYDKDFNNEADTPDNFQSRRPNTSFCFLDIRSPGLGDTAMYLCATMQGGSEKLFFGSGTQLSVL.

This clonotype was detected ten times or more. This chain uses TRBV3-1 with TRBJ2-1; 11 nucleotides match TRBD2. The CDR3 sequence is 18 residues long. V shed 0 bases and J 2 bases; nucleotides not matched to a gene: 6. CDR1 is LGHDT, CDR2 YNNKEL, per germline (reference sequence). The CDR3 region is CASSQDYGSGGAYNEQFF. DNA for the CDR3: TGTGCCAGCAGCCAAGACTATGGTAGCGGGGGGGCCTACAATGAGCAGTTCTTC.

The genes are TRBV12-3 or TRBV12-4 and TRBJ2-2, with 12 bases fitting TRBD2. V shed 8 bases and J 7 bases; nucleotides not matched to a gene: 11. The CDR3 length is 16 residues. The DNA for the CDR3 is TGTGCCAGCCATGGCTCCCTAGCGGGGGGGCACGGGGAGCTGTTTTTT. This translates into CASHGSLAGGHGELFF.

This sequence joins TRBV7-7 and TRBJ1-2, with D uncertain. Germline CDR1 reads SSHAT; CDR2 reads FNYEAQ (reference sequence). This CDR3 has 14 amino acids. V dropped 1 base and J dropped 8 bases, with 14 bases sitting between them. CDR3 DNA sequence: TGTGCCAGCAGCTTAGACGGGGAGGGCGGCGGCTACACCTTC. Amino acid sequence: CASSLDGEGGGYTF.

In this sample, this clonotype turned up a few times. The CDR3 spells CASSPLAGTSGGDEQFF. In DNA, the CDR3 is TGTGCCAGCAGCCCACTTGCCGGGACTAGCGGGGGGGATGAGCAGTTCTTC. The V and J genes are TRBV7-2 and TRBJ2-1; 16 nucleotides align to TRBD2. J gave up 8 bases and V 5 bases, and 9 bases lay outside the gene matches. The germline CDR1 and CDR2 sequences are SGHTA and FQGNSA. The CDR3 covers 17 residues.

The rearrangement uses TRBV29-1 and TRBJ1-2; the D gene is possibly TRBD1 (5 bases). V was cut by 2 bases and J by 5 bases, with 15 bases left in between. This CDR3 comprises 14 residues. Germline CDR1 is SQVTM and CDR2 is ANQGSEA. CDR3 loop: CSVERQLNNYGYTF. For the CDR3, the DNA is TGCAGCGTTGAAAGACAGTTAAACAATTATGGCTACACCTTC. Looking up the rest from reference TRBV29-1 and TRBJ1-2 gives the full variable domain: SAVISQKPSRDICQRGTSLTIQCQVDSQVTMMFWYRQQPGQSLTLIATANQGSEATYESGFVIDKFPISRPNLTFSTLTVSNMSPEDSSIYLCSVERQLNNYGYTFGSGTRLTVV.

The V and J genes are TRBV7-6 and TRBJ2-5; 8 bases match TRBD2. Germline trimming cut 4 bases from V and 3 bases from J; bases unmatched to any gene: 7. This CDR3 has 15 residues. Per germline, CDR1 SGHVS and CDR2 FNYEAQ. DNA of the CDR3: TGTGCCAGCAGCTCCGATAGCGGGAACGAAGAGACCCAGTACTTC. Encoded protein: CASSSDSGNEETQYF.

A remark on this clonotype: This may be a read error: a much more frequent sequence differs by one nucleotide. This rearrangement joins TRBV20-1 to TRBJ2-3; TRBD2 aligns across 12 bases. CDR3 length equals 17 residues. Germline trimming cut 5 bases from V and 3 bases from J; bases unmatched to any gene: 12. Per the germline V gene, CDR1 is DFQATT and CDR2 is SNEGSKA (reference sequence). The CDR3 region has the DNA TGCAGTGCTCCAGTCCCCCTAGCGGGGGGGCTAACAGATACGCAGTATTTT. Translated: CSAPVPLAGGLTDTQYF.

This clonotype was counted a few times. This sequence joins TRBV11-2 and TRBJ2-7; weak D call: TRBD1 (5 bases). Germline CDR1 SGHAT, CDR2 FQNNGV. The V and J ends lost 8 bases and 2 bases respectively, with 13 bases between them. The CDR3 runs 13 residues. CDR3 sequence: CASSRVYAYEQYF. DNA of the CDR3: TGTGCCAGCTCCAGGGTGTATGCCTACGAGCAGTACTTC.

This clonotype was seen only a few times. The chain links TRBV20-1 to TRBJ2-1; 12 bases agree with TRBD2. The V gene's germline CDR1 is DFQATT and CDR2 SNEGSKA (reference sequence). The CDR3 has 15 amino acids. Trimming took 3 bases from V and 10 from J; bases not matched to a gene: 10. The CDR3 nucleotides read TGCAGTGCTAGGAACTTGGCTAGCGGGGGGGAAGAGCAGTTCTTC. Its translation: CSARNLASGGEEQFF.

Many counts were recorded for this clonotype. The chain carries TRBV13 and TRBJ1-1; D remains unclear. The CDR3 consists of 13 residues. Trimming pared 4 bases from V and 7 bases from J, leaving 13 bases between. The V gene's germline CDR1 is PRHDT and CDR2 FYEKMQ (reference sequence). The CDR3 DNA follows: TGTGCCAGCAGCTCCCTTCGGAGGGATGAAGCTTTCTTT. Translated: CASSSLRRDEAFF.

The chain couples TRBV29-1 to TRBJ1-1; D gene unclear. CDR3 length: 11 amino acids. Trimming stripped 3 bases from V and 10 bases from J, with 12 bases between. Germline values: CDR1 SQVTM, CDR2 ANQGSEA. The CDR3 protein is CSVDSARGAFF. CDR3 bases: TGCAGCGTTGATTCGGCCCGGGGAGCTTTCTTT.

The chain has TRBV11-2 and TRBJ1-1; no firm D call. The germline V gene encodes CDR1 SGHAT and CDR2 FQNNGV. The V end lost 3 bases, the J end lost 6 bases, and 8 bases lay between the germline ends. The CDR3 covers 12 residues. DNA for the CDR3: TGTGCCAGCAGCTTCATAGCTTCTGAAGCTTTCTTT. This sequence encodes CASSFIASEAFF. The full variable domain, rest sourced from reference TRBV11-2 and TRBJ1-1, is EAGVAQSPRYKIIEKRQSVAFWCNPISGHATLYWYQQILGQGPKLLIQFQNNGVVDDSQLPKDRFSAERLKGVDSTLKIQPAKLEDSAVYLCASSFIASEAFFGQGTRLTVV.

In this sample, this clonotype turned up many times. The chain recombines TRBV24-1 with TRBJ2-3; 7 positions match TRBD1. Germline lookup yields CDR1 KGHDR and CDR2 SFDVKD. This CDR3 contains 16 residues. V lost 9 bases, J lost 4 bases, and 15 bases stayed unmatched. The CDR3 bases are TGTGCCACCTCTGACGGCAGGGGGTCTACAGCAGATACGCAGTATTTT. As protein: CATSDGRGSTADTQYF.

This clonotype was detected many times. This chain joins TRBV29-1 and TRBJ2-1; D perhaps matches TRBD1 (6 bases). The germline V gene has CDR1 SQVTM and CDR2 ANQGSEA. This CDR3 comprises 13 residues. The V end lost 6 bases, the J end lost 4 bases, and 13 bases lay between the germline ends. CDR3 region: CSVRRGSYNEQFF. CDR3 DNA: TGCAGCGTCCGCAGGGGAAGTTACAATGAGCAGTTCTTC.